This T cell receptor (beta chain) was captured by sequencing in a study of cytotoxic CD8 clonotypes in ibrutinib-treated CLL. Study overall: Outcomes included around 24 partial and 2 complete responses; after median about 5.5 years, roughly 14 stayed remitted and roughly twelve progressed. Study observations and caveats: The public clonotypes identified were infrequent and showed contraction or stability on treatment. Clonality at baseline surpassed age-matched healthy donors and tracked circulating CD8+ T-cell counts.

With sequencing, the targeted depth ranged from 1 in 200,000 to 1 in 1 million T cells. Repertoires were generated with immunoSEQ multiplex PCR, while TCRdb's copy carries only in-frame clones and drops some. Among fewer than 45,000 clones, about 64% were seen once, and the ten largest hold 16%. Trimming took 0 bases from V and 7 from J, leaving 10 bases between them. CDR1 is MNHNY, CDR2 SVGAGI, per germline (reference sequence). The CDR3 sequence is 13 residues long. Note on this clone: Its antigen is still unknown.

The sample here was PBMCs, taken at disease progression, from a patient treated with ibrutinib. V is TRBV6-6 and J is TRBJ2-7; D is ambiguous. The source of this sequence is a human donor with chronic lymphocytic leukemia. CDR3 in DNA: TGTGCCAGCAGTTACTCAGGCCCAGTGGAGCAGTACTTC. As protein: CASSYSGPVEQYF.